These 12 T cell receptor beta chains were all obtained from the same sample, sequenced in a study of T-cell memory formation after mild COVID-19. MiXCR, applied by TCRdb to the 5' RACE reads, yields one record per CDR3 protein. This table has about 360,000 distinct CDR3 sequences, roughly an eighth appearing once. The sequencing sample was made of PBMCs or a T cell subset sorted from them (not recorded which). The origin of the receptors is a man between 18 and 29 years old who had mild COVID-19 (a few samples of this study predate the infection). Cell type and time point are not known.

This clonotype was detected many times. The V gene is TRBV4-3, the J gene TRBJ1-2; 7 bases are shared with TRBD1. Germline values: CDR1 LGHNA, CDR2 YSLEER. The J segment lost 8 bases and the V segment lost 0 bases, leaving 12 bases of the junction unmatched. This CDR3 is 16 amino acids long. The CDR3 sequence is CASSQDKGDRAFGYTF. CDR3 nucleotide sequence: TGCGCCAGCAGCCAAGATAAGGGAGACAGGGCGTTCGGCTACACCTTC.

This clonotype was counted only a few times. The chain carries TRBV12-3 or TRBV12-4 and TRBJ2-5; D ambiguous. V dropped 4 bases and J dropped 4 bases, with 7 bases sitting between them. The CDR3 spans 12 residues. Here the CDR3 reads CASSSLRETQYF. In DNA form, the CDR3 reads TGTGCCAGCAGTTCGTTGCGAGAGACCCAGTACTTC.

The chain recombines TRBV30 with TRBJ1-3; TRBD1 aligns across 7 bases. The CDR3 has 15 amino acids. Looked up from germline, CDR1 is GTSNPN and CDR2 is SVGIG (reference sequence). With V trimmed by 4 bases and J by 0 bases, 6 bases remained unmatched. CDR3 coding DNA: TGTGCCTGGAAAGGACAGGCTTTCTCTGGAAACACCATATATTTT. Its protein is CAWKGQAFSGNTIYF.

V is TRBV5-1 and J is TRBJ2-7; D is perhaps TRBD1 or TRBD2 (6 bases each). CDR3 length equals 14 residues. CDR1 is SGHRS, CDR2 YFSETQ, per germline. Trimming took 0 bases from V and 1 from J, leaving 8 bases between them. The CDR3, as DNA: TGCGCCAGCAGCTTGGAGGGGGGATCCTACGAGCAGTACTTC. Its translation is CASSLEGGSYEQYF.

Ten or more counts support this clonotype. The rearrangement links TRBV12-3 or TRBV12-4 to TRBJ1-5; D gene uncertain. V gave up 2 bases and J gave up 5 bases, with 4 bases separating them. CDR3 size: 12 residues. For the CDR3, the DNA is TGTGCCAGCAGTTTACCGTATCAGCCCCAGCATTTT. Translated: CASSLPYQPQHF.

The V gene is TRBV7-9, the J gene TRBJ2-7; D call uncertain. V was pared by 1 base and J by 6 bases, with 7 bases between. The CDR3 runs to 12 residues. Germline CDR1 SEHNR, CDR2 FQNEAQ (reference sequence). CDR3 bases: TGTGCCAGCAGCTTAGGCGTCGCCGAGCAGTACGTC. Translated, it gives CASSLGVAEQYV.

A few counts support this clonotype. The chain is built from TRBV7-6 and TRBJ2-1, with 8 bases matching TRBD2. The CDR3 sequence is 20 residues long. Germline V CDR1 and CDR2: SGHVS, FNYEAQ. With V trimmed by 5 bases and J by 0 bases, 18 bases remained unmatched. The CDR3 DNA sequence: TGTGCCAGCAGCGGCCGTATGAACGCGGGACTAGGAGGCTCCTACAATGAGCAGTTCTTC. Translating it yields CASSGRMNAGLGGSYNEQFF. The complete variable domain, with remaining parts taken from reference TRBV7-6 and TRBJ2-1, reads GAGVSQSPRYKVTKRGQDVALRCDPISGHVSLYWYRQALGQGPEFLTYFNYEAQQDKSGLPNDRFSAERPEGSISTLTIQRTEQRDSAMYRCASSGRMNAGLGGSYNEQFFGPGTRLTVL.

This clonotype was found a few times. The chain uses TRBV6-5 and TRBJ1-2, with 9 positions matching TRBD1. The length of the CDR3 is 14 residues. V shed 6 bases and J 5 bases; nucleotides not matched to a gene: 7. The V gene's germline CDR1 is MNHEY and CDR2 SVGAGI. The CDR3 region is CASRRQGEGYGYTF. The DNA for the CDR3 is TGTGCCAGCAGGCGACAGGGGGAAGGGTATGGCTACACCTTC.

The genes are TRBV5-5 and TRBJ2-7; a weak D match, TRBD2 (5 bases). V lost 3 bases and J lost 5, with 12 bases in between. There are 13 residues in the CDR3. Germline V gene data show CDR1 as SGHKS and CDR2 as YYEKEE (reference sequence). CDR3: CASSWINGDEQYF. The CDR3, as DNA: TGTGCCAGCAGCTGGATTAACGGGGACGAGCAGTACTTC.

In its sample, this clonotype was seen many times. CDR3 protein: CASSPSPIPLGAPTDTQYF. The CDR3, as DNA: TGTGCCAGCAGCCCCAGTCCCATACCCCTCGGTGCGCCCACAGATACGCAGTATTTT. The chain joins TRBV9 to TRBJ2-3; D call uncertain. From germline, CDR1 is SGDLS and CDR2 YYNGEE. V lost 4 bases to trimming and J lost 2 bases, with 26 bases between them. The CDR3 consists of 19 residues.

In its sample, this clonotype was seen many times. The DNA of the CDR3 is TGTGCCAGCAGCGTAGAAGATACGCAGTATTTT. Translation gives CASSVEDTQYF. The chain has TRBV9 and TRBJ2-3; D gene ambiguous. The V gene lost 0 bases and the J gene lost 5 bases, with 1 base spanning the gap. This CDR3 comprises 11 residues. In germline, CDR1 is SGDLS, CDR2 YYNGEE. The whole variable domain, filled in from reference TRBV9 and TRBJ2-3, reads DSGVTQTPKHLITATGQRVTLRCSPRSGDLSVYWYQQSLDQGLQFLIQYYNGEERAKGNILERFSAQQFPDLHSELNLSSLELGDSALYFCASSVEDTQYFGPGTRLTVL.

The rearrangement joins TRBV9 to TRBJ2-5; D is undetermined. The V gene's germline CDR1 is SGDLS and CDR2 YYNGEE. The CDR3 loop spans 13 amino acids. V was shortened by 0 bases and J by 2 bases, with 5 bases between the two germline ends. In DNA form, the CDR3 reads TGTGCCAGCAGCGTAGCCAGTCAAGAGACCCAGTACTTC. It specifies CASSVASQETQYF.